This T cell receptor beta chain emerged from a study of beta chain features in type 1 diabetes. CDR1 MDHEN and CDR2 SYDVKM come from the germline V gene. V lost 6 bases to trimming and J lost 4 bases, with 12 bases between them. The CDR3 has 13 amino acids. As every portion of the isolated RNA was reverse transcribed, the sequencing read expressed TCRB transcripts. Only in-frame clones appear in the TCRdb table, and some are missing; sequencing was by immunoSEQ multiplex PCR. The profile covers 850,000 to 900,000 clones, with about a sixth appearing a single time and 0.023% taken by the ten largest. Sequenced: naive CD4+ T cells from blood. This chain joins TRBV28 and TRBJ1-2; no definite D call. This TCR derives from a woman aged 18-29 years in good health. This chain's CDR3 is CASRAGAFYGYTF. The CDR3 nucleotides are TGTGCCAGCAGAGCAGGCGCCTTCTATGGCTACACCTTC.